The source of this T cell receptor beta chain is a study of blood T cell repertoires in COVID-19. The table came from immunoSEQ multiplex PCR; TCRdb's copy has only in-frame clones and leaves some out. The sample consists of about 390,000 clones, roughly 89% of them appearing once. Sample: PBMCs or T cells enriched from blood (not recorded which). The TCR sequence derives from a woman aged 45-65 years who had recovered from COVID-19.

The CDR3 reads CASSGRDSEAFF. CDR3 nucleotides: TGTGCCAGCAGCGGTAGAGATTCTGAAGCTTTCTTT. The chain joins TRBV9 to TRBJ1-1; D remains unclear. Deletions cut 3 bases from V and 6 bases from J, with 9 bases between. Per germline, CDR1 SGDLS and CDR2 YYNGEE. CDR3 length: 12 amino acids. The full variable domain, rest sourced from reference TRBV9 and TRBJ1-1, is DSGVTQTPKHLITATGQRVTLRCSPRSGDLSVYWYQQSLDQGLQFLIQYYNGEERAKGNILERFSAQQFPDLHSELNLSSLELGDSALYFCASSGRDSEAFFGQGTRLTVV.